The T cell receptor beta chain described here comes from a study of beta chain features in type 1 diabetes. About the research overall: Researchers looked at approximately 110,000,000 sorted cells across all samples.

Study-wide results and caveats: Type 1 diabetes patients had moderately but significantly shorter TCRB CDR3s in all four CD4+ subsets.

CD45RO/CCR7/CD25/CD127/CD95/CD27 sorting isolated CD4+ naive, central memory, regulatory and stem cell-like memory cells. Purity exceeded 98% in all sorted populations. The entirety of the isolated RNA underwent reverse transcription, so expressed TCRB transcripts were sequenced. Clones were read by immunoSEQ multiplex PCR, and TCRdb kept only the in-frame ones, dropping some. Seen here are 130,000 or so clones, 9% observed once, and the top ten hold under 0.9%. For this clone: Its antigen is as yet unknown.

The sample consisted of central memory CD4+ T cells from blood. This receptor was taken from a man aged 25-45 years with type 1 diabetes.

The CDR3 protein is CASSPGAVGPYEQYF. The CDR3 bases are TGTGCCAGCTCACCGGGAGCGGTCGGTCCCTACGAGCAGTACTTC. The genes are TRBV18 and TRBJ2-7; a possible D gene is TRBD2 (5 bases). This CDR3 has 15 residues. V was shortened by 3 bases and J by 2 bases, with 14 bases between the two germline ends. Germline CDR1 and CDR2: KGHSH and LQKENI.